Presented here are 8 T cell receptor beta chains from one specimen sequenced in a study of chemoradiotherapy in HPV16-positive cancers. Repertoires were generated with immunoSEQ multiplex PCR, while TCRdb's copy carries only in-frame clones and drops some. The table records around 22,000 clones, 80% to 95% of them present only once. Sequenced material: blood, taken from a patient who underwent chemoradiotherapy. All receptors come from a human donor with HPV-associated anogenital cancer.

The chain employs TRBV4-1 and TRBJ1-4; D gene ambiguous. Germline-derived CDR1 and CDR2 are MGHRA and YSYEKL. The CDR3 totals 16 residues. V was pared by 3 bases and J by 0 bases, with 11 bases between. CDR3 loop: CASSHLDGATNEKLFF. DNA of the CDR3: TGCGCCAGCAGCCACCTAGACGGTGCAACTAATGAAAAACTGTTTTTT.

The chain joins TRBV19 to TRBJ2-1, with D tentatively TRBD1 (5 bases). Germline loops: CDR1 LNHDA, CDR2 SQIVND (reference sequence). The CDR3 length is 16 residues. V lost 4 bases and J 3 bases, leaving 16 bases between the germline ends. The CDR3 reads CASSTLLDSYYNEQFF. CDR3 nucleotide sequence: TGTGCCAGTAGTACTCTACTCGACAGCTACTACAATGAGCAGTTCTTC.

The chain has TRBV6-1 and TRBJ1-1; D not resolved. V dropped 4 bases and J dropped 0 bases, with 9 bases sitting between them. This CDR3 is 14 amino acids long. Germline-derived CDR1 and CDR2 are MNHNS and SASEGT. CDR3 protein: CASSGPSMNTEAFF. The CDR3 region has the DNA TGTGCCAGCAGTGGTCCGAGCATGAACACTGAAGCTTTCTTT.

The chain combines TRBV7-9 with TRBJ2-1, with D tentatively TRBD1 or TRBD2 (5 bases each). Trimming stripped 8 bases from V and 4 bases from J, with 15 bases between. From germline, CDR1 is SEHNR and CDR2 FQNEAQ (reference sequence). The CDR3 is 14 residues long. Here the CDR3 reads CASARDLLYNEQFF. As DNA, the CDR3 is TGTGCCAGCGCTAGGGACCTACTATACAATGAGCAGTTCTTC. The variable domain in full, completed from reference TRBV7-9 and TRBJ2-1, reads DTGVSQNPRHKITKRGQNVTFRCDPISEHNRLYWYRQTLGQGPEFLTYFQNEAQLEKSRLLSDRFSAERPKGSFSTLEIQRTEQGDSAMYLCASARDLLYNEQFFGPGTRLTVL.

This clone was seen just once. The chain joins TRBV6-1 to TRBJ1-1; 8 bases align to TRBD1. Trimming removed 2 bases from V and 0 bases from J; junction bases left unmatched: 5. The CDR3 sequence is 16 residues long. Germline V gene lookup returns CDR1 MNHNS and CDR2 SASEGT. CDR3 sequence (DNA): TGTGCCAGCAGTGAAAGTGACAGGGGAGTGAACACTGAAGCTTTCTTT. This codes for CASSESDRGVNTEAFF.

V and J are TRBV10-1 and TRBJ2-7; perhaps TRBD1 as D (5 bases). Germline-derived CDR1 and CDR2 are WNHNN and SYGVQD (reference sequence). CDR3 length: 17 amino acids. V was cut by 0 bases and J by 5 bases, with 20 bases left in between. CDR3 DNA sequence: TGCGCCAGCAGTGAGTCGAAGAGAATTCAGGGTCGGAACGAGCAGTACTTC. This sequence encodes CASSESKRIQGRNEQYF.

The V gene is TRBV10-2, the J gene TRBJ1-4; D is possibly TRBD1 (5 bases). The CDR3 is made up of 13 amino acids. V was pared by 8 bases and J by 0 bases, with 7 bases between. The germline V gene encodes CDR1 WSHSY and CDR2 SAAADI. For the CDR3, the DNA is TGCGCCAGCGGGGGACCAACTAATGAAAAACTGTTTTTT. Translation gives CASGGPTNEKLFF.

DNA for the CDR3: TGTGCCAGCAGCTTGGGTTTCGGGGGGGCCTACGAGCAGTACTTC. It yields the protein CASSLGFGGAYEQYF. The J gene is TRBJ2-7, the V gene TRBV5-6; 8 bases are a match to TRBD2. Germline V gives CDR1 SGHDT, CDR2 YYEEEE. V lost 0 bases, J lost 2 bases, and 4 bases stayed unmatched. The CDR3 runs 15 residues.